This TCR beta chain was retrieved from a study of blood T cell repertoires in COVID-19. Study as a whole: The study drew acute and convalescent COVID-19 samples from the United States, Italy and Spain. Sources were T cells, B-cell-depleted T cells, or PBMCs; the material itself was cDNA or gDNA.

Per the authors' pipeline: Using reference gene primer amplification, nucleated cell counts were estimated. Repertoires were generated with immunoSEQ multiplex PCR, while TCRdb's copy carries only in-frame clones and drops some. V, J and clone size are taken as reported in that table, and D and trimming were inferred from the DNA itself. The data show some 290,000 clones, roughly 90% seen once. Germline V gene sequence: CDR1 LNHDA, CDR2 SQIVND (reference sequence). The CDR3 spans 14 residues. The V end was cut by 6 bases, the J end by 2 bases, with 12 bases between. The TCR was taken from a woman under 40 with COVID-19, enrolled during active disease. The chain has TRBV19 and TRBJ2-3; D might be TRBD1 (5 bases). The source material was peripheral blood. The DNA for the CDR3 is TGTGCCAGTAGCTTAGACAGTTCCACAGATACGCAGTATTTT. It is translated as CASSLDSSTDTQYF.